What follows are 29 T cell receptor beta chains derived from one specimen sequenced in a study of CD8+ T cells in alopecia areata. Stated treatment: oral pan-JAK inhibitor, 5-10 mg twice daily. Extracted from the samples, RNA was reverse transcribed into cDNA to serve as the sequencing template. Assay used: immunoSEQ multiplex PCR; TCRdb lists only in-frame clones, some missing. The repertoire includes 100,000 to 150,000 clones, 61% of them detected once, and 4.5% to 6% sits in the top ten. Sequencing was performed on CD4+ T cells sorted from blood, taken at week 4, from a patient treated with tofacitinib. These TCRs come from a human donor with alopecia areata.

This clone has only a few counts. The chain joins TRBV29-1 to TRBJ2-7, with TRBD1 as a possible D gene (5 bases). The V and J ends lost 3 bases and 3 bases respectively, with 18 bases between them. The CDR3 covers 15 residues. Germline-derived CDR1 and CDR2 are SQVTM and ANQGSEA. CDR3 protein: CSVDCEQETIYEQYF. The CDR3 DNA sequence: TGCAGCGTTGATTGTGAACAGGAGACGATCTACGAGCAGTACTTC.

The gene calls are TRBV6-5 and TRBJ2-5; no firm D call. The CDR3 extends over 14 amino acids. Germline-derived CDR1 and CDR2 are MNHEY and SVGAGI. Trimming removed 1 base from V and 4 bases from J, with 10 bases in between. The CDR3 DNA follows: TGTGCCAGCAGTTACTTTGGGGAAGGAGAGACCCAGTACTTC. It encodes CASSYFGEGETQYF.

This clone was observed a handful of times. The chain employs TRBV7-2 and TRBJ2-4; 7 bases are shared with TRBD2. The ends lost 6 bases at V and 8 bases at J; junction bases unmatched: 7. The CDR3 is made up of 13 amino acids. Germline CDR1 and CDR2: SGHTA and FQGNSA. CDR3 nucleotide sequence: TGTGCCAGCAGTGTTCAGGGAGGGGACATTCAGTACTTC. Translating it yields CASSVQGGDIQYF.

The chain carries TRBV13 and TRBJ2-2, with D possibly called TRBD1 or TRBD2 (5 bases each). CDR1 and CDR2 (germline): PRHDT, FYEKMQ (reference sequence). The CDR3 runs 17 residues. V gave up 4 bases and J gave up 5 bases, with 20 bases separating them. CDR3 loop: CASSYPARGARTGELFF. The DNA for the CDR3 is TGTGCCAGCAGCTACCCGGCGAGAGGGGCGCGGACCGGGGAGCTGTTTTTT.

This clone was seen a few times. The CDR3: CASSVQGRGSGETQYF. The CDR3 coding sequence is TGCGCCAGCAGCGTCCAAGGCCGCGGGAGCGGTGAGACCCAGTACTTC. This sequence joins TRBV4-1 and TRBJ2-5; 7 bases agree with TRBD2. This CDR3 comprises 16 residues. CDR1 is MGHRA and CDR2 is YSYEKL in the germline V gene. Trimming cost V 5 bases and J 5 bases; bases outside gene matches: 14.

The gene calls are TRBV29-1 and TRBJ1-4, with TRBD1 matching over 9 bases. J lost 6 bases, V lost 0 bases, and 5 bases had no gene match. CDR3 length: 15 amino acids. Looked up from germline, CDR1 is SQVTM and CDR2 is ANQGSEA. Here the CDR3 reads CSVEDRRTGDEKLFF. As DNA, the CDR3 is TGCAGCGTTGAAGATCGTCGGACAGGGGATGAAAAACTGTTTTTT.

The J gene is TRBJ2-5, the V gene TRBV5-1; D possibly corresponds to TRBD2 (5 bases). Germline loops: CDR1 SGHRS, CDR2 YFSETQ. Trimming took off 2 bases at V and 5 bases at J, with 13 bases between the two ends. CDR3 length: 14 amino acids. CDR3 amino acids: CASSFLTPGETQYF. The CDR3 region has the DNA TGCGCCAGCAGCTTTTTAACGCCGGGGGAGACCCAGTACTTC.

V gene TRBV5-6 combines with J gene TRBJ2-3; 7 nucleotides match TRBD2. This CDR3 is 16 amino acids long. With V trimmed by 4 bases and J by 2 bases, 10 bases remained unmatched. Germline V CDR1 and CDR2: SGHDT, YYEEEE. CDR3 nucleotide sequence: TGTGCCAGCAGCGGAAGGCGGGGGTTGGACACAGATACGCAGTATTTT. It yields the protein CASSGRRGLDTDTQYF.

The chain joins TRBV25-1 to TRBJ1-4; possibly TRBD1 for D (5 bases). V lost 2 bases and J lost 8, with 15 bases in between. CDR1 and CDR2 from the germline V gene are MGHDK and SYGVNS. This CDR3 contains 15 residues. CDR3 region: CASSEVPGLGEKLFF. In DNA, the CDR3 is TGTGCCAGCAGTGAAGTCCCAGGGCTAGGCGAAAAACTGTTTTTT.

The rearrangement links TRBV18 to TRBJ1-5; TRBD1 is a possible D gene (6 bases). Germline CDR1 and CDR2: KGHSH and LQKENI. The CDR3 contains 16 residues. Trimming left V 6 bases short and J 6 bases short, with 21 bases between. The CDR3 DNA reads TGTGCCAGCTCCCGGGGGTCGGGGGGCGACGGTCAGCCCCAGCATTTT. Protein: CASSRGSGGDGQPQHF.

The chain is built from TRBV4-3 and TRBJ2-5; 14 positions agree with TRBD2. J lost 2 bases, V lost 4 bases, and 0 bases had no gene match. The CDR3 consists of 15 residues. Germline V lookup: CDR1 LGHNA, CDR2 YSLEER. CDR3 in amino acids: CASSRLAGGQETQYF. Here the CDR3 DNA reads TGCGCCAGCAGCCGACTAGCGGGGGGGCAAGAGACCCAGTACTTC.

A few counts support this clone. The rearrangement links TRBV27 to TRBJ1-1; possibly TRBD1 for D (6 bases). V was cut by 6 bases and J by 1 base, with 15 bases left in between. Germline values: CDR1 MNHEY, CDR2 SMNVEV (reference sequence). This CDR3 has 15 amino acids. In DNA form, the CDR3 reads TGTGCCAGCAGGAATTCTCGGACAGCGAACACTGAAGCTTTCTTT. Protein product: CASRNSRTANTEAFF.

The chain couples TRBV4-3 to TRBJ1-2; TRBD1 agrees at 8 bases. The CDR3 sequence is 15 residues long. Germline V lookup: CDR1 LGHNA, CDR2 YSLEER. V shed 0 bases and J 8 bases; nucleotides not matched to a gene: 8. This CDR3 is CASSQEDRAVGGYTF. The DNA of the CDR3 is TGCGCCAGCAGCCAAGAGGACAGGGCGGTTGGGGGCTACACCTTC.

The rearrangement links TRBV5-1 to TRBJ2-3; D may be TRBD1 (5 bases). V gave up 7 bases and J gave up 0 bases, with 12 bases separating them. CDR1 is SGHRS, CDR2 YFSETQ, per germline. There are 14 residues in the CDR3. The CDR3 reads CASFDSASTDTQYF. In nucleotides, the CDR3 is TGCGCCAGCTTCGACAGCGCTAGCACAGATACGCAGTATTTT.

The rearrangement uses TRBV15 and TRBJ2-7; 12 bases map to TRBD2. The CDR3 loop spans 17 amino acids. Germline CDR1 LNHNV, CDR2 YYDKDF (reference sequence). V gave up 1 base and J gave up 1 base; unmatched junction bases: 5. CDR3 residues: CATSRGTSGALSYEQYF. The DNA of the CDR3 is TGTGCCACCAGCAGAGGGACTAGCGGGGCCCTATCCTACGAGCAGTACTTC. Using reference TRBV15 and TRBJ2-7 for the parts outside the CDR3, the full variable domain is DAMVIQNPRYQVTQFGKPVTLSCSQTLNHNVMYWYQQKSSQAPKLLFHYYDKDFNNEADTPDNFQSRRPNTSFCFLDIRSPGLGDTAMYLCATSRGTSGALSYEQYFGPGTRLTVT.

This chain links TRBV4-3 with TRBJ2-7; TRBD2 aligns across 13 bases. Germline-derived CDR1 and CDR2 are LGHNA and YSLEER. With 0 bases clipped from V and 2 bases from J, the junction kept 4 bases outside the gene matches. CDR3 length: 17 residues. CDR3 in DNA: TGCGCCAGCAGCCAAGAATGGACTAGCGGGGGAACCTACGAGCAGTACTTC. Amino acid sequence: CASSQEWTSGGTYEQYF.

The V gene is TRBV7-2, the J gene TRBJ2-5, with D hard to call. The CDR3 contains 14 residues. V was trimmed by 1 base and J by 3 bases, leaving 9 bases between them. Germline V gives CDR1 SGHTA, CDR2 FQGNSA. The CDR3 DNA sequence: TGTGCCAGCAGCTTAGGTGGGGTGAAAGAGACCCAGTACTTC. Its translation is CASSLGGVKETQYF.

This chain uses TRBV5-1 with TRBJ2-3; TRBD2 agrees at 9 bases. Germline V gives CDR1 SGHRS, CDR2 YFSETQ. This CDR3 has 16 amino acids. The trim removed 1 base at V and 4 bases at J, leaving 7 bases unmatched. CDR3 sequence: CASSLSSGGLSDTQYF. CDR3 coding DNA: TGCGCCAGCAGCTTGAGCAGCGGGGGGCTCTCAGATACGCAGTATTTT.

This clone was observed a handful of times. The V gene is TRBV29-1, the J gene TRBJ2-6; possibly TRBD2 for D (6 bases). Germline CDR1 and CDR2: SQVTM and ANQGSEA. V was shortened by 1 base and J by 2 bases, with 6 bases between the two germline ends. CDR3 length: 14 residues. The CDR3 DNA sequence: TGCAGCGTTGAAGGCGGGGCTGGGGCCAACGTCCTGACTTTC. Translated, it gives CSVEGGAGANVLTF. Using reference TRBV29-1 and TRBJ2-6 for the parts outside the CDR3, the full variable domain is SAVISQKPSRDICQRGTSLTIQCQVDSQVTMMFWYRQQPGQSLTLIATANQGSEATYESGFVIDKFPISRPNLTFSTLTVSNMSPEDSSIYLCSVEGGAGANVLTFGAGSRLTVL.

The chain employs TRBV5-1 and TRBJ2-3; a weak D match, TRBD1 (5 bases). Looked up from germline, CDR1 is SGHRS and CDR2 is YFSETQ. Trimming took off 4 bases at V and 4 bases at J, with 7 bases between the two ends. This CDR3 is built from 12 residues. CDR3 sequence: CASSRGSDTQYF. In nucleotides, the CDR3 is TGCGCCAGCAGCAGGGGATCAGATACGCAGTATTTT.

The chain has TRBV6-5 and TRBJ2-7, with TRBD1 matching over 9 bases. V shed 8 bases, J shed 10 bases, and the junction held 6 bases outside the gene matches. Germline CDR1 MNHEY, CDR2 SVGAGI. The CDR3 has 11 residues. The CDR3 loop reads CASLQGAIQYF. Here the CDR3 DNA reads TGTGCCAGCTTACAGGGGGCGATCCAGTACTTC.

V gene TRBV5-5 combines with J gene TRBJ2-5; 8 bases are shared with TRBD1. There are 13 residues in the CDR3. In germline, CDR1 is SGHKS, CDR2 YYEKEE (reference sequence). The trim removed 3 bases at V and 8 bases at J, leaving 6 bases unmatched. This chain's CDR3 is CASSWSTGDTQYF. For the CDR3, the DNA is TGTGCCAGCAGCTGGTCGACAGGGGACACCCAGTACTTC.

The rearrangement uses TRBV5-1 and TRBJ2-5, with D tentatively TRBD1 or TRBD2 (5 bases each). CDR3 length: 14 amino acids. Germline CDR1 is SGHRS and CDR2 is YFSETQ. V was cut by 0 bases and J by 0 bases, with 6 bases left in between. In nucleotides, the CDR3 is TGCGCCAGCAGCTTGGGAGGGGACCAAGAGACCCAGTACTTC. It encodes CASSLGGDQETQYF.

The rearrangement links TRBV20-1 to TRBJ1-1, with no clear D. V lost 1 base, J lost 1 base, and 1 base lay in between. Germline CDR1 reads DFQATT; CDR2 reads SNEGSKA (reference sequence). The CDR3 runs to 11 residues. In DNA form, the CDR3 reads TGCAGTGCTAGAGGGAACACTGAAGCTTTCTTT. As protein: CSARGNTEAFF.

This chain uses TRBV6-6 with TRBJ2-6; 7 bases align to TRBD1. CDR1 and CDR2 (germline): MNHNY, SVGAGI (reference sequence). Trimming removed 10 bases from V and 3 bases from J; junction bases left unmatched: 3. There are 13 residues in the CDR3. CDR3 in amino acids: CAINRGGANVLTF. Here the CDR3 DNA reads TGTGCCATAAACAGGGGTGGGGCCAACGTCCTGACTTTC.

The rearrangement links TRBV7-2 to TRBJ2-2; 8 bases agree with TRBD1. Trimming cost V 3 bases and J 3 bases; bases outside gene matches: 9. The CDR3 spans 17 residues. Germline CDR1 reads SGHTA; CDR2 reads FQGNSA. CDR3 sequence (DNA): TGTGCCAGCAGCTTGAGGGCAGGGGGCGGGGACACCGGGGAGCTGTTTTTT. Translating it yields CASSLRAGGGDTGELFF.

The chain employs TRBV29-1 and TRBJ2-7; the match to TRBD1 covers 9 bases. Germline lookup yields CDR1 SQVTM and CDR2 ANQGSEA. CDR3 length: 13 residues. The trim removed 3 bases at V and 6 bases at J, leaving 6 bases unmatched. The CDR3, as DNA: TGCAGCGTTGATGGACAGGGGACCATCGAGCAGTACTTC. This encodes CSVDGQGTIEQYF.

The chain couples TRBV7-9 to TRBJ1-2; TRBD1 is a possible D gene (6 bases). V lost 5 bases and J 4 bases, leaving 14 bases between the germline ends. Per germline, CDR1 SEHNR and CDR2 FQNEAQ (reference sequence). This CDR3 is 14 amino acids long. CDR3 in amino acids: CASSTGTSGYGYTF. CDR3 DNA: TGTGCCAGCAGCACCGGGACATCAGGCTATGGCTACACCTTC.

This clone was seen a handful of times. The chain has TRBV9 and TRBJ2-3; 11 bases are a match to TRBD2. With V trimmed by 3 bases and J by 0 bases, 6 bases remained unmatched. Germline V gives CDR1 SGDLS, CDR2 YYNGEE. This CDR3 has 17 amino acids. The CDR3 DNA follows: TGTGCCAGCAGCGGAACCCTAGCGGGAGGTAGCACAGATACGCAGTATTTT. As protein: CASSGTLAGGSTDTQYF.